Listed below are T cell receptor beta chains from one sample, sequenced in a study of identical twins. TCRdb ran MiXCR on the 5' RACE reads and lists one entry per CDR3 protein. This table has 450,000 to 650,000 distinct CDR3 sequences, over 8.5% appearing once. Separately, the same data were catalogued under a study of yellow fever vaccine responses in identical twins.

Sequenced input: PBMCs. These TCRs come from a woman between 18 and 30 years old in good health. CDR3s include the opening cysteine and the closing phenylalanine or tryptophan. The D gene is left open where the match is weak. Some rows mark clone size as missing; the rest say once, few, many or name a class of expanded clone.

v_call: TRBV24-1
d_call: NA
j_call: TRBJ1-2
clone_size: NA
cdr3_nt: TGTGCCACCAGTGATTTCGCAGGGAACTATGGCTACACCTTC
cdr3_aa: CATSDFAGNYGYTF

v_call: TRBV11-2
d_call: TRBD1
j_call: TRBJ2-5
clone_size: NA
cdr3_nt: TGTGCCAGCAGCTTAACAGGGGGGTATGCAGAGACCCAGTACTTC
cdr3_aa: CASSLTGGYAETQYF

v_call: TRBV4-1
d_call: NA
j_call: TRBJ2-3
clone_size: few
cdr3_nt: TGCGCCAGCAGCCAAGATCAGGGGGGAGTGGGACCCCCGTATTTT
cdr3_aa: CASSQDQGGVGPPYF

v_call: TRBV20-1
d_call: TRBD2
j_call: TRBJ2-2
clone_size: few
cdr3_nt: TGCAGTGCTAGCCCTGCGGGAGGGCCCCAAACCGGGGAGCTGTTTTTT
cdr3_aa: CSASPAGGPQTGELFF

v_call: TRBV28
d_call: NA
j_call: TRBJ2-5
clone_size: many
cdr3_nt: TGTGCCAGCAGTCGACCCTCGAGTGGGGCAAGGGAGACCCAGTACTTC
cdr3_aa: CASSRPSSGARETQYF

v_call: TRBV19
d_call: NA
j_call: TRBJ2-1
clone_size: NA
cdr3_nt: TGTGCCAGTAGTATAGGGGCACTCGCAAGAGAGCAGTTCTTC
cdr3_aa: CASSIGALAREQFF

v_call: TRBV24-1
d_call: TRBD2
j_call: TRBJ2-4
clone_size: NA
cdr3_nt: TGTGCCACCAGTGCCTCTGCCGGGAGGAACATTCAGTACTTC
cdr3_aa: CATSASAGRNIQYF

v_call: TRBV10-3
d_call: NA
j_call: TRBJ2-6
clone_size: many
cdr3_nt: TGTGCCATCAACCCCTCTGGGGCCAACGTCCTGACTTTC
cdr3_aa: CAINPSGANVLTF

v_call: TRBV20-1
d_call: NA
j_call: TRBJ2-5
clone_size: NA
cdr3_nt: TGCAGTGCTAGAGATCCCGCGGGAAACTATCAAGAGACCCAGTACTTC
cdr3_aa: CSARDPAGNYQETQYF

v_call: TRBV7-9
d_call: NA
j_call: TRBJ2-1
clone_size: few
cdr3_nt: TGTGCCAGCAGCCCCGGGACTCTCCAGTTCTTC
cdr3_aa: CASSPGTLQFF

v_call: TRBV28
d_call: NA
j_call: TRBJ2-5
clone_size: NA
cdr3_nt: TGTGCCAGCAGTTTATCCGGGGGAGGAAGAGAGACCCAGTACTTC
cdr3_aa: CASSLSGGGRETQYF

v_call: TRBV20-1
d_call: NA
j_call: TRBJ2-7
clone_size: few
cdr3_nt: TGCAGTGCTACTGGGGGCAGGGGTTACGAGCAGTACTTC
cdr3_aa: CSATGGRGYEQYF